The following is a T cell receptor (beta chain) sequence with its context. Its antigen is unknown. Per-base quality was not reported, and no clone a single base away is much larger than it. The data stem from a study of blood T cell repertoires in COVID-19 (TCRdb year 2020). As for the study more broadly: Samples from collaborators originated in the United States, Italy and Spain and spanned both the acute and convalescent phases of COVID-19. The material from the prospective study consisted of cDNA or gDNA derived from T cells, B-cell-depleted T cells, or PBMCs. Deeply sampled blood TCRbeta repertoires from subjects exposed to, actively infected with, or recovered from COVID-19 were included in the dataset. A freely available public database, intended as a resource for researchers studying the immune response to SARS-CoV-2, is where the repertoires were released. Samples came from the ongoing ImmuneRACE study (first 160 participants) plus 1,254 subjects from 6 global collaborators. A de-identified subject ID, COVID-19 status, age in years and sex were almost always included in the sample metadata. Where HLA class I and class II types were available, the types were taken from metadata supplied by the sample provider, not from assay-based typing.

Whole blood was collected in K2EDTA tubes by collaborating institutions according to the institutions' own protocols. For TCRbeta analysis, collaborator samples were shipped as frozen whole blood, as isolated PBMCs, or as DNA extracted from either sample type. Study-wide findings and limitations: Clinical and demographic metadata were provided uncurated, with the amount varying by source and participant.

The CDR3 sequence holds 16 residues, the cysteine and phenylalanine included. Just the 48-base CDR3 DNA is kept, in frame starting at base 1. Trimming takes 3 bases off V and 0 bases off J; junction bases not matched to a gene: 5. Via the germline V gene, CDR1 is KGHDR and CDR2 SFDVKD. TCRbeta CDR3 regions were amplified from genomic DNA by means of the immunoSEQ Assay, a bias-controlled multiplex PCR. Per the original workflow: Nucleated cell counts per sample were estimated from amplification of reference gene primers within the assay. To quantify the absolute abundance of each unique TCRbeta CDR3 rearrangement, sequence reads were collapsed and filtered. Productive Simpson clonality was computed per sample as the square root of Simpson's diversity index over productive rearrangements. TCRdb mirrors the immuneACCESS table, restricted to in-frame sequences. Some clones are absent from its copies; in checked studies, under half trace to an unresolved V gene, and the reason for the others is unknown. That table furnishes V, J and clone size, whereas the DNA furnished D and trimming. This sample lists roughly 100,000 clones; roughly 90% were detected once. The top ten constitute under 20% of the sample.

The V and J genes are TRBV24-1 and TRBJ2-3, with 7 central nucleotides matching TRBD1. Sequenced material: peripheral blood. The TCR was taken from a woman older than 75 in a cohort sampled during active COVID-19. The sequenced DNA: TGTGCCACCAGTGATCCGCAGGGGGTTAGCACAGATACGCAGTATTTT. Translated, this is CATSDPQGVSTDTQYF.